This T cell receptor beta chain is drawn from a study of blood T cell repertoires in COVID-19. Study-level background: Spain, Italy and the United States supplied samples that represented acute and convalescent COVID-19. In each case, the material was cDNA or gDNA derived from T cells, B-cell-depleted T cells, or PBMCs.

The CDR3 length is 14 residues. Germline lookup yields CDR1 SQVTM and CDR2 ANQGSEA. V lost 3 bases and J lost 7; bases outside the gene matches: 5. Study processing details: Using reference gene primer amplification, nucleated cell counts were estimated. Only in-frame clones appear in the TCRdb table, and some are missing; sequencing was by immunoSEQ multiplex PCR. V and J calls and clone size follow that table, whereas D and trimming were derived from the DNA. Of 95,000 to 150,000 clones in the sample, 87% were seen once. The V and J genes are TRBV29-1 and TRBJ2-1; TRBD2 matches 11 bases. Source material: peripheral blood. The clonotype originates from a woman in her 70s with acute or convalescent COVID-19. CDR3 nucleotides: TGCAGCGTTGATAGCGGGGGGGATTGGAATGAGCAGTTCTTC. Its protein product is CSVDSGGDWNEQFF.